This paragraph covers one T cell receptor beta chain sequence. Its cognate antigen is unknown. V dropped 6 bases and J dropped 4 bases, with 17 bases sitting between them. In germline, CDR1 is SQVTM, CDR2 ANQGSEA. This CDR3 has 14 residues. This sample was included in a study of cytomegalovirus exposure and HLA in healthy donors. Study summary: A subsequent analysis reported that the 95 to 150 validation repertoires were produced on the same platform that had also been used for the 550 to 750 first-cohort repertoires.

Whole-study findings and limits: According to the study, 160 or so TCR beta chains were cytomegalovirus-associated. In vitro data verified a few CMV-associated chains as specific for CMV antigens. Most TCR sequences were rare, but some public TCRs occurred in many donors.

Profiling relied on immunoSEQ multiplex PCR, and the TCRdb table lists in-frame clones only, not all of them. The data hold about 160,000 clones, with 85% to 90% observed a single time. Sequences were obtained from PBMCs. The chain combines TRBV29-1 with TRBJ2-3; tentative D call: TRBD2 (6 bases). The receptor comes from a man between 18 and 35 years old in good health and CMV-seropositive. CDR3 nucleotides: TGCAGCGTCGTCAGGCAGGGCGGGGCAGATACGCAGTATTTT. It specifies CSVVRQGGADTQYF.